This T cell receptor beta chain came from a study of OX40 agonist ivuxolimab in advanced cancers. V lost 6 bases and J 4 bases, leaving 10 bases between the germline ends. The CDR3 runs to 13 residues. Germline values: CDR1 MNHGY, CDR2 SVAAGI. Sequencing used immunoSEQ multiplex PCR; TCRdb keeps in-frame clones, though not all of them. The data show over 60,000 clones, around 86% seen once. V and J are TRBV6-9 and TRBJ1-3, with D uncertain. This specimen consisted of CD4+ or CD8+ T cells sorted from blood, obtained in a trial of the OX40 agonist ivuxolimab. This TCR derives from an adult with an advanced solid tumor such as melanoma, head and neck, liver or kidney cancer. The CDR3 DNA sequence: TGTGCCAGCAGGTCGACACCCGGAAACACCATATATTTT. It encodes CASRSTPGNTIYF.